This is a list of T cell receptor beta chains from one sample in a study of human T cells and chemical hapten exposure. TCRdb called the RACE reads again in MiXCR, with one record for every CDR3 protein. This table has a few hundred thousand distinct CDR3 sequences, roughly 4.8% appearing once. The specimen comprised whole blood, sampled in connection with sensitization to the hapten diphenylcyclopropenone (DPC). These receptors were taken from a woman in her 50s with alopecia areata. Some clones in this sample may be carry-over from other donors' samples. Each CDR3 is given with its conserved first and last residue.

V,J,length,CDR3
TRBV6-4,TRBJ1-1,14,CASSQDRGGTEAFF
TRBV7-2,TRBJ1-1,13,CASSSDRGEKAFF
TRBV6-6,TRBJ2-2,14,CASSYPGDRRELFF
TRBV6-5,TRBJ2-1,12,CASGFSGYEQFF
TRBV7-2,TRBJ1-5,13,CASSTALRQPQHF
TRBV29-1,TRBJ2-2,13,CSVGGFETGELFF
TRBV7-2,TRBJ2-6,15,CASSWGNSGANVLTF
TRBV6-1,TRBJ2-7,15,CASSAGQGPPYEQYF
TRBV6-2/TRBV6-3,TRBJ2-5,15,CASDPGLALQETQYF
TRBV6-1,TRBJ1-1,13,CASSPWGMAEAFF
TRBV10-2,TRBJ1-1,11,CASSELVEAFF
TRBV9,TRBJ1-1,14,CASSGTGMNTEAFF
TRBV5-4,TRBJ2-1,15,CASSLGGQGPGEQFF
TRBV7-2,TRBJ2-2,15,CASSLEGSNTGELFF
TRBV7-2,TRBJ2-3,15,CASSSQGEDTDTQYF
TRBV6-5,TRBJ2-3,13,CASSYLGGDTQYF
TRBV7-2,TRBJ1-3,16,CASSRVVGAPGNTIYF
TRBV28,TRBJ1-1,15,CASSSEGRQNTEAFF
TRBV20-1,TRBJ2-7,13,CSARDNFSYEQYF
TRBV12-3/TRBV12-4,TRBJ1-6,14,CASSRQRGNSPLHF
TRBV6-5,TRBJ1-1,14,CASTSGQVDAEAFF
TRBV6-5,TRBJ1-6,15,CASSSGQANNSPLHF
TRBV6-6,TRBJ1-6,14,CASSQTGTNSPLHF
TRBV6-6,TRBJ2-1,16,CASLLEPGGSYNEQFF
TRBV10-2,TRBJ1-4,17,CASSGTRTEATNEKLFF
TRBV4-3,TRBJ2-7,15,CASSQDAGISYEQYF
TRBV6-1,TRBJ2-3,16,CASTNPRGISADTQYF
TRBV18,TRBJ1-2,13,CASSPKEGYGYTF
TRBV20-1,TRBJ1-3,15,CSAREDLTTGNTIYF
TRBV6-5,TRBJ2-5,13,CATRTGGAWTQYF
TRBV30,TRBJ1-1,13,CAWIAPGTIEAFF
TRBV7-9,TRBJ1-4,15,CASSPRQGAEEKLFF
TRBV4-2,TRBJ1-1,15,CASSQEAQGSTEAFF
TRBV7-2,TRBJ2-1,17,CASSPYLAGGPYNEQFF
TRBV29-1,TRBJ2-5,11,CSFGQTETQYF
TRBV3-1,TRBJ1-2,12,CASSQDIYGYTF
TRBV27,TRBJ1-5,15,CASSPGTWGNQPQHF
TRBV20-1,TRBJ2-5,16,CSARDYITGYQETQYF
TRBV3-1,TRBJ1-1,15,CASSQDRGGNTEAFF
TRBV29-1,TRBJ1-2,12,CSVFQGVDGYTF
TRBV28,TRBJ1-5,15,CASSFPTEGNQPQHF
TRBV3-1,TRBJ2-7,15,CASTVGLAEIYEQYF
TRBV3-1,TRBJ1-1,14,CASSQAPPNTEAFF
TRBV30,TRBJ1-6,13,CAWTTYGDSPLHF
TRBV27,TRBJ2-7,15,CASSLSRDSSYEQYF
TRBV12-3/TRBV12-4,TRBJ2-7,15,CASSSPAGDPYEQYF
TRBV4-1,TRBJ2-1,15,CASRLAGGFSHEQFF
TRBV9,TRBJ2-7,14,CASNPTGALGEQYF
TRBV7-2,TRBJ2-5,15,CASSPNPGLRKTQYF
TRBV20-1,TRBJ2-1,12,CSAHGGYFEQFF
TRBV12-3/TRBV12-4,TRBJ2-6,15,CASSRGNDRANVLTF
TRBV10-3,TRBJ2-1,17,CAISAFTAGNTYNEQFF
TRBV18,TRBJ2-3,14,CASSPPSGVVTQYF
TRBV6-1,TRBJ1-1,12,CASQGGSTEAFF
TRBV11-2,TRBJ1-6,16,CASSSGTGGHNSPLHF
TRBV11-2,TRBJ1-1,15,CASSFWTDASTEAFF
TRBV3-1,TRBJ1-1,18,CASSQERGGVGMNTEAFF